This TCR beta chain was identified in a study of response to subunit inactivated influenza vaccine. Findings of the study overall: Authors suggested few new T cells are recruited by each seasonal influenza vaccination.

MiXCR, applied by TCRdb to the RT-PCR reads, yields one record per CDR3 protein. The top ten hold over 10% of the sample, which has around 470,000 distinct CDR3 sequences, under 8.5% seen once. This clonotype was seen repeatedly, ten times or more. Its specificity is unknown. Per germline, CDR1 SQVTM and CDR2 ANQGSEA. Trimming left V 2 bases short and J 0 bases short, with 5 bases between. The CDR3 runs to 12 residues. Here the sequenced sample was PBMCs from blood, taken approximately 25 months after vaccination. This TCR was recovered from a man between 45 and 75 years old who received an inactivated influenza vaccine. The chain is built from TRBV29-1 and TRBJ2-7; D unresolved. CDR3 amino acids: CSVESASYEQYF. DNA for the CDR3: TGCAGCGTTGAAAGCGCCTCCTACGAGCAGTACTTC.